This is a list of T cell receptor beta chains from one sample in a study of cytomegalovirus exposure and HLA in healthy donors. TCRdb keeps only in-frame clones here, not all; method: immunoSEQ multiplex PCR. This specimen shows about 200,000 clones; the ten leading clones hold 1.1%. The sequenced material came from PBMCs. Receptor source: a girl under 10 years old in good health and CMV-seropositive. The CDR3 runs from the conserved cysteine through the conserved F or W. Each record gives: J gene, CDR3 length, V gene, D gene, CDR3 protein. The D gene is left open where the match is weak.

TRBJ1-5 15 TRBV2 - CASTGSSNFNQPQHF
TRBJ1-6 15 TRBV7-2 - CASSPPRAGPSPLHF
TRBJ2-1 15 TRBV25-1 TRBD2 CASTLGSGRAHEQFF
TRBJ2-3 14 TRBV13 TRBD1 CASSRRGQEDTQYF
TRBJ1-1 12 TRBV5-4 TRBD1 CASRDREAEAFF
TRBJ2-1 13 TRBV4-2 - CASSAYPGNEQFF
TRBJ2-7 14 TRBV6-1 TRBD2 CASSEARGDYEQYF
TRBJ2-5 16 TRBV7-6 TRBD2 CASSSSSGRAGETQYF
TRBJ1-5 16 TRBV28 - CASSLVVIRGDQPQHF
TRBJ2-1 15 TRBV6-4 - CASSDEGVAYNEQFF
TRBJ2-1 11 TRBV7-3 TRBD1 CASSSGQGQFF
TRBJ2-3 12 TRBV28 TRBD2 CASSIAGDTQYF
TRBJ2-1 16 TRBV21-1 - CASRRGCREGYNEQFF
TRBJ1-1 15 TRBV7-2 - CASSLAGGGNTEAFF
TRBJ1-4 13 TRBV5-4 - CASSERTNEKLFF
TRBJ2-1 16 TRBV9 TRBD2 CASSVTTSGNYNEQFF
TRBJ1-1 14 TRBV11-2 - CASSKVQWNTEAFF
TRBJ2-5 15 TRBV5-4 TRBD2 CASSLASGREETQYF
TRBJ2-1 16 TRBV5-1 TRBD2 CASSTTGTSNYNEQFF
TRBJ2-7 16 TRBV5-1 TRBD2 CASSLDSGGTAYEQYF
TRBJ1-2 13 TRBV30 - CAWSNGRFDGYTF
TRBJ2-5 14 TRBV7-9 TRBD1 CASRSTGVGETQYF
TRBJ2-1 17 TRBV28 TRBD2 CASSFPTTSGRLYEQFF
TRBJ2-2 13 TRBV6-1 TRBD1 CASRGQGAGELFF
TRBJ2-2 17 TRBV5-6 TRBD2 CASRLTTSGRIGGELFF
TRBJ2-3 19 TRBV6-1 TRBD2 CASSEAEDPSGSSTDTQYF
TRBJ1-2 16 TRBV11-2 TRBD1 CASSLGAPGQGFGYTF
TRBJ1-1 16 TRBV5-1 TRBD1 CASTPTGLNSDTEAFF
TRBJ2-7 12 TRBV28 - CASSTPTYEQYF
- 16 TRBV5-4 TRBD1 CASSYNRGLLEYEQYF
TRBJ1-2 15 TRBV9 - CASSTGAIGVFGYTF
TRBJ2-1 13 TRBV19 - CASSIKSGNEQFF
TRBJ2-7 16 TRBV5-6 TRBD2 CASSYGLVRSSYEQYF
- 15 TRBV6-5 TRBD2 CASRRTSGSSYEQYF
TRBJ2-7 16 TRBV28 TRBD2 CASSTLKLSGSAEQYF
TRBJ2-7 15 TRBV19 TRBD1 CASSRTRQGPYEQYF
TRBJ2-3 15 TRBV5-8 - CASKEGLEPQDTQYF
TRBJ2-3 14 TRBV4-1 - CASSQLAPFDTQYF
TRBJ2-7 15 TRBV15 - CATSRQQGRSYEQYF
TRBJ2-3 13 TRBV7-2 - CASSLARSDTQYF
TRBJ2-5 17 TRBV1 - CPSSPAGTSGPLETQYF